This TCR beta chain was recorded in a study of blood T cell repertoires in COVID-19. Study context: Sample material is recorded as cDNA or gDNA derived from T cells, B-cell-depleted T cells, or PBMCs.

V lost 6 bases and J 8 bases, leaving 16 bases between the germline ends. CDR1 is MNHEY and CDR2 is SMNVEV in the germline V gene (reference sequence). This CDR3 comprises 13 residues. Sequencing was performed with immunoSEQ multiplex PCR; in TCRdb, only in-frame clones are kept and a portion is missing. The sample contains about 120,000 clones, around three quarters of which appear only once. The chain has TRBV27 and TRBJ1-2, with a weak D call TRBD1 (6 bases). The sequenced material came from peripheral blood. This clonotype was sampled from a middle-aged man with active or convalescent COVID-19. The chain's CDR3 is CASSPRGEGGYTF. As DNA, the CDR3 is TGTGCCAGCAGCCCCAGGGGAGAGGGGGGCTACACCTTC.